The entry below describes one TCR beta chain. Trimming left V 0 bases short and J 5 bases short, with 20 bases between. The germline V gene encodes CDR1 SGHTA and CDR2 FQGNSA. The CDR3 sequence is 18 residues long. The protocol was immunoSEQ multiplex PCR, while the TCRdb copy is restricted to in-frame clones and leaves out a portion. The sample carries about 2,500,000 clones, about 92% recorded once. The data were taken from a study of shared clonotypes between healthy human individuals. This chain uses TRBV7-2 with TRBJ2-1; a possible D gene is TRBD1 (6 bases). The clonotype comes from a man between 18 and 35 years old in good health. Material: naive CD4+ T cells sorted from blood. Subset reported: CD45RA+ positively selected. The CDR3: CASSLAKGAAKGDNEQFF. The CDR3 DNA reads TGTGCCAGCAGCTTAGCGAAAGGGGCAGCGAAGGGGGACAATGAGCAGTTCTTC.